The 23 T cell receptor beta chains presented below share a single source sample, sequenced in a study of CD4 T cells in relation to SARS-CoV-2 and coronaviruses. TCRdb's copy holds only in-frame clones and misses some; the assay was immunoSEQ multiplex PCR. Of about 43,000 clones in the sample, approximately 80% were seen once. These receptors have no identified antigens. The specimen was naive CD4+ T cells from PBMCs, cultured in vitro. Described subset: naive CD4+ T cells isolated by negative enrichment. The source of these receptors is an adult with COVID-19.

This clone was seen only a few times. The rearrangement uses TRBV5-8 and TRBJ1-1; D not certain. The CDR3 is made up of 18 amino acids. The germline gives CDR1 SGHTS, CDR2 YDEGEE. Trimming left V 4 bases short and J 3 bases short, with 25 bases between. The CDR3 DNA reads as TGTGCCAGCAGCAGACGCGGAGATATTTTTACCTTTGACACTGAAGCTTTCTTT. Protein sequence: CASSRRGDIFTFDTEAFF.

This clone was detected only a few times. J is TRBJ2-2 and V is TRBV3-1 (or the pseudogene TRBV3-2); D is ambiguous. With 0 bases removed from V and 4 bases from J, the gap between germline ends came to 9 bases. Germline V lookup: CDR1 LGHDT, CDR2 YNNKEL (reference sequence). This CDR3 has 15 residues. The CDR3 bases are TGTGCCAGCAGCCAAGAAAACTACCCCACCGGGGAGCTGTTTTTT. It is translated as CASSQENYPTGELFF.

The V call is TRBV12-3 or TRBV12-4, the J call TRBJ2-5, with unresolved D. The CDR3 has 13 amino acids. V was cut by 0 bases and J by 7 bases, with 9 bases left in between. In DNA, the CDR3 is TGTGCCAGCAGTTTAGCGGATACGGGGACCCAGTACTTC. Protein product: CASSLADTGTQYF.

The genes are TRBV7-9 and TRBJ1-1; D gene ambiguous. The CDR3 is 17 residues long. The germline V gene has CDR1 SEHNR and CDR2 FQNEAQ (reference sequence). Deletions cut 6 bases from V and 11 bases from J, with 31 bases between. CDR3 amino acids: CASRETFNTGRRSCAFF. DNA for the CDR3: TGTGCCAGCAGGGAAACCTTCAATACCGGCAGACGGTCTTGCGCTTTCTTT.

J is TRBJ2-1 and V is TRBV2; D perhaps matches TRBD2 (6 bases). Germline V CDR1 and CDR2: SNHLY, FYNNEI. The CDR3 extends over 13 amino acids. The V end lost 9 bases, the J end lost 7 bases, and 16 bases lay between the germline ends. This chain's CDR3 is CASSLANLNEQFF. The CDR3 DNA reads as TGTGCCAGTTCTCTAGCGAATCTGAATGAGCAGTTCTTC.

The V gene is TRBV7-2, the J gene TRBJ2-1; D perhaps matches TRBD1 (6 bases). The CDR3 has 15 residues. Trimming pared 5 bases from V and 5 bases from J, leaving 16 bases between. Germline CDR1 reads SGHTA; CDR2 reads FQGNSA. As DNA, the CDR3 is TGTGCCAGCAGCCCAGGGGAGCGGACGGACAATGAGCAGTTCTTC. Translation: CASSPGERTDNEQFF.

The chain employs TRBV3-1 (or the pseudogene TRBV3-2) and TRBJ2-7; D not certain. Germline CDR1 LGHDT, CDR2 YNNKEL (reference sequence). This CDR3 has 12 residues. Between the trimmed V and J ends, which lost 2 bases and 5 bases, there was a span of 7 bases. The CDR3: CASSQYGDEQYF. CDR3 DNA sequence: TGTGCCAGCAGCCAATATGGGGACGAGCAGTACTTC.

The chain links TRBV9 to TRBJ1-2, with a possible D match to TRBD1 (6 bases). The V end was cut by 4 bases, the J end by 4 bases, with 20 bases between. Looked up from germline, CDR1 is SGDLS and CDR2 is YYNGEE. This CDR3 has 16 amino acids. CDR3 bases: TGTGCCAGCAGCCCTCGGACAGAAGGAGGCGTCTATGGCTACACCTTC. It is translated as CASSPRTEGGVYGYTF.

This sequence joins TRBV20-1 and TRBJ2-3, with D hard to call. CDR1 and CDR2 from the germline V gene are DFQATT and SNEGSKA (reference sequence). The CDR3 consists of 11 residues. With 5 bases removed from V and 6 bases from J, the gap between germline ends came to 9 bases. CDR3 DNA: TGCAGTGCTCTGCCCACGGATACGCAGTATTTT. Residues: CSALPTDTQYF.

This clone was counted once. The CDR3 reads CASSTQAENSYEQYF. CDR3 bases: TGTGCCAGTAGCACCCAAGCGGAGAACTCCTACGAGCAGTACTTC. This rearrangement joins TRBV19 to TRBJ2-7, with a possible D match to TRBD2 (5 bases). The germline V gene encodes CDR1 LNHDA and CDR2 SQIVND (reference sequence). There are 15 residues in the CDR3. The V gene lost 6 bases and the J gene lost 0 bases, with 15 bases spanning the gap.

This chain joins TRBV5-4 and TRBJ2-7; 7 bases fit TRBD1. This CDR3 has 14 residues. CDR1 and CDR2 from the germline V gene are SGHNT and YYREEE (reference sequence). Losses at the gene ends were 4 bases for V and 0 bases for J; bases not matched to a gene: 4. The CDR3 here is CASSPWDSSYEQYF. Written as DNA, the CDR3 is TGTGCCAGCAGCCCCTGGGACAGCTCCTACGAGCAGTACTTC.

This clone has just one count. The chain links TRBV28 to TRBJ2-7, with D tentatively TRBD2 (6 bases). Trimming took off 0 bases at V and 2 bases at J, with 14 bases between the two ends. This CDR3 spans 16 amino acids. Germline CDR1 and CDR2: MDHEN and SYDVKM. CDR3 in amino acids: CASSLWGRGSAYEQYF. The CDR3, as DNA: TGTGCCAGCAGTTTATGGGGGCGGGGATCGGCCTACGAGCAGTACTTC.

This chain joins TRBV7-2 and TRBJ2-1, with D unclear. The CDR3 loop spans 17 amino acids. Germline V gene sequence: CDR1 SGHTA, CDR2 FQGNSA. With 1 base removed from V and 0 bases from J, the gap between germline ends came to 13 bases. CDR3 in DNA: TGTGCCAGCAGCTTAGAATCAAGTCGTGGCTCCTACAATGAGCAGTTCTTC. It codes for CASSLESSRGSYNEQFF.

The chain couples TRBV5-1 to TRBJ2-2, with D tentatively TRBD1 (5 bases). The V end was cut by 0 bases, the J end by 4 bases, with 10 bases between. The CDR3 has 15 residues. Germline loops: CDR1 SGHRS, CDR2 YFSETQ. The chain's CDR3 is CASSLVQGGTGELFF. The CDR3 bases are TGCGCCAGCAGCTTGGTGCAGGGCGGCACCGGGGAGCTGTTTTTT.

For the CDR3, the DNA is TGTGCCAGCTCACCTGAAGGAGTCTCCTATAATTCACCCCTCCACTTT. It codes for CASSPEGVSYNSPLHF. The chain employs TRBV18 and TRBJ1-6; no definite D call. This CDR3 is 16 amino acids long. Germline CDR1 KGHSH, CDR2 LQKENI. The ends were cut back, 3 bases at V and 0 bases at J, with 9 bases in the middle.

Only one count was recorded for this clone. The CDR3 nucleotides are TGTGCCAGCAGCCGTACCATCAGGGTAGTGTCCGCGAGCTCTGGAAACACCATATATTTT. Its translation: CASSRTIRVVSASSGNTIYF. The gene calls are TRBV4-2 and TRBJ1-3; D possibly corresponds to TRBD1 (5 bases). CDR3 length: 20 amino acids. V lost 4 bases and J 0 bases, leaving 25 bases between the germline ends. Germline V lookup: CDR1 LGHNA, CDR2 YNFKEQ.

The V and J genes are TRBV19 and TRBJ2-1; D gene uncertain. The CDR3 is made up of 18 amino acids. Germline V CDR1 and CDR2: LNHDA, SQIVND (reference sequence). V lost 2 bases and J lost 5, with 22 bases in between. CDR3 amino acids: CASSINSWRGPQNNEQFF. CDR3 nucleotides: TGTGCCAGTAGTATAAATTCCTGGAGAGGTCCCCAGAACAATGAGCAGTTCTTC.

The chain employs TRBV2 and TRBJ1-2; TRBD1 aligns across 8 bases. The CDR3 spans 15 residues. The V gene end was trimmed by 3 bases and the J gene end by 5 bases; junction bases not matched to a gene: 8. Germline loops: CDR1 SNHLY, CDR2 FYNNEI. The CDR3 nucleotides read TGTGCCAGCAGTGATCTGGCAGGGGGCCGATATGGCTACACCTTC. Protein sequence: CASSDLAGGRYGYTF.

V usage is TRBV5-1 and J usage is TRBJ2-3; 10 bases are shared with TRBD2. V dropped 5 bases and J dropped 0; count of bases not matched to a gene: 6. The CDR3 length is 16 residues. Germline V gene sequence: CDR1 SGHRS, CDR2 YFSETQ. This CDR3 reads CASSRTSGSSTDTQYF. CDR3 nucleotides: TGCGCCAGCAGTCGGACTAGCGGTTCTAGCACAGATACGCAGTATTTT. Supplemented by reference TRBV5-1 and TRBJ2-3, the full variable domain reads KAGVTQTPRYLIKTRGQQVTLSCSPISGHRSVSWYQQTPGQGLQFLFEYFSETQRNKGNFPGRFSGRQFSNSRSEMNVSTLELGDSALYLCASSRTSGSSTDTQYFGPGTRLTVL.

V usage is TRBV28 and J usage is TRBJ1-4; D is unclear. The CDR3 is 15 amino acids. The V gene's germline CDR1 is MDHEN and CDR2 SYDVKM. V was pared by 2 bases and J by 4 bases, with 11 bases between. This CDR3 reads CASSLTGNVNEKLFF. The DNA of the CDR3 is TGTGCCAGCAGTTTAACCGGAAACGTTAATGAAAAACTGTTTTTT.

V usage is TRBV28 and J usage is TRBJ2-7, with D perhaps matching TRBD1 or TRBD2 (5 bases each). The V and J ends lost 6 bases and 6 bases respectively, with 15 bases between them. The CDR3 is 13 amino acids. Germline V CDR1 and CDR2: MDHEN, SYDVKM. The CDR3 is CASSYGTLGEQYF. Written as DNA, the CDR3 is TGTGCCAGCAGCTACGGGACCCTAGGCGAGCAGTACTTC.

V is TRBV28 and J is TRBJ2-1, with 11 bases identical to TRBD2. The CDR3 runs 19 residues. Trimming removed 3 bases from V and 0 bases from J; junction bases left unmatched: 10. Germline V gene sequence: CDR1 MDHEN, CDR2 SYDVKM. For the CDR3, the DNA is TGTGCCAGCAGTTTTCATTGGCTAGCGGGAGGAGGCTCCTACAATGAGCAGTTCTTC. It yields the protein CASSFHWLAGGGSYNEQFF.

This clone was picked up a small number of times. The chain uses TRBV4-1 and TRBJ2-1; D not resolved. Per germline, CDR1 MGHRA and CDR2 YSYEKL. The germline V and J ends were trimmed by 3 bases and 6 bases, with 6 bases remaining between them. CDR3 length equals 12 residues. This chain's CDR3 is CASSHGGNEQFF. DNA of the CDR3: TGCGCCAGCAGCCATGGCGGCAATGAGCAGTTCTTC.